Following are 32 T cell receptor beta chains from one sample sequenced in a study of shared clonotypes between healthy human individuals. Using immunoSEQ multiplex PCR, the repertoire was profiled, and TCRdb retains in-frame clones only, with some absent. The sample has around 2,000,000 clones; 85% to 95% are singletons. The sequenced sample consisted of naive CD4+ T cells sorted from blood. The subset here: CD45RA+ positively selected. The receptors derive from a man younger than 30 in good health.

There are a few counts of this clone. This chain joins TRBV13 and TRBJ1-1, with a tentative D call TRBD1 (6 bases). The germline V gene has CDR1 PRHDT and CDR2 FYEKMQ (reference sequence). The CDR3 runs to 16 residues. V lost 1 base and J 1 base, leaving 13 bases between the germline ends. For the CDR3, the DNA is TGTGCCAGCAGCTTAGCGAGGACAGTGCGGAACACTGAAGCTTTCTTT. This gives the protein CASSLARTVRNTEAFF. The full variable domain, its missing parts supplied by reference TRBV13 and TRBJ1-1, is AAGVIQSPRHLIKEKRETATLKCYPIPRHDTVYWYQQGPGQDPQFLISFYEKMQSDKGSIPDRFSAQQFSDYHSELNMSSLELGDSALYFCASSLARTVRNTEAFFGQGTRLTVV.

The CDR3 loop is CASSETVLGGYQPQHF. For the CDR3, the DNA is TGTGCCAGCAGTGAGACGGTCCTTGGGGGTTATCAGCCCCAGCATTTT. This chain connects TRBV2 to TRBJ1-5; possibly TRBD1 for D (5 bases). This CDR3 has 16 residues. The V and J ends lost 3 bases and 5 bases respectively, with 17 bases between them. The germline V gene encodes CDR1 SNHLY and CDR2 FYNNEI.

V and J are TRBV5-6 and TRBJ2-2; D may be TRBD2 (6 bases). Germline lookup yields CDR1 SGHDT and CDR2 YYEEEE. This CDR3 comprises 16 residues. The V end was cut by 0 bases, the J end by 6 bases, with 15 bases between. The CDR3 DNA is TGTGCCAGCAGCTTGGGCCCTAGCGTCCGGGCCGGGGAGCTGTTTTTT. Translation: CASSLGPSVRAGELFF.

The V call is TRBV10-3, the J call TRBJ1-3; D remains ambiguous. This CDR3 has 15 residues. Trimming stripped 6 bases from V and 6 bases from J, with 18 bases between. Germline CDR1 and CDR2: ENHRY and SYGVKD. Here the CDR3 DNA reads TGTGCCATCAGCCTTCTTGAGGGCCCGAAAAACACCATATATTTT. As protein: CAISLLEGPKNTIYF.

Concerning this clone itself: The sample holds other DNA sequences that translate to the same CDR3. CDR3 nucleotide sequence: TGCGCCAGCAGCTTGGAGGGAACCTACGAGCAGTACTTC. Translated: CASSLEGTYEQYF. This chain uses TRBV5-1 with TRBJ2-7, with D unclear. This CDR3 contains 13 residues. Per germline, CDR1 SGHRS and CDR2 YFSETQ. The V end lost 0 bases, the J end lost 2 bases, and 6 bases lay between the germline ends.

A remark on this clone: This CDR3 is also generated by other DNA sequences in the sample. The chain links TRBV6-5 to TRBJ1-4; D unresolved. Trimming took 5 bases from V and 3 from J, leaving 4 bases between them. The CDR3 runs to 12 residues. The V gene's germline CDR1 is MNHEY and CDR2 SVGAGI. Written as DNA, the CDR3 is TGTGCCAGCAGTCGGGCTAATGAAAAACTGTTTTTT. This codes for CASSRANEKLFF.

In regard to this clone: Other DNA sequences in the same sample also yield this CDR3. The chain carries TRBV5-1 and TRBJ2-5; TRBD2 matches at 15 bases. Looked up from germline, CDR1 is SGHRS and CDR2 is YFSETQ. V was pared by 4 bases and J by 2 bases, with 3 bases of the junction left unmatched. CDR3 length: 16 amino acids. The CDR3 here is CASSLGLAGGQETQYF. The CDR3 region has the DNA TGCGCCAGCAGCCTTGGACTAGCGGGGGGGCAAGAGACCCAGTACTTC.

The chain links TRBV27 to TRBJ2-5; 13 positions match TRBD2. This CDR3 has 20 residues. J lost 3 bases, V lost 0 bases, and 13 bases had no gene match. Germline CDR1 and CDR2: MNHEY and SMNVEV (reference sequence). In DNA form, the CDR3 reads TGTGCCAGCAGTTTATCCTCACTAGCGGGGGGGCCCCCCCACAAAGAGACCCAGTACTTC. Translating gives CASSLSSLAGGPPHKETQYF.

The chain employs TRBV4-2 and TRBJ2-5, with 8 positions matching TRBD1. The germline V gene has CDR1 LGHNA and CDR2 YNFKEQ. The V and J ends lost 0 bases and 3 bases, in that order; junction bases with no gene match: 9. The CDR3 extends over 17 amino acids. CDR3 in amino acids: CASSQDLDRATKETQYF. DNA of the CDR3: TGTGCCAGCAGCCAAGATCTGGACAGGGCAACAAAAGAGACCCAGTACTTC.

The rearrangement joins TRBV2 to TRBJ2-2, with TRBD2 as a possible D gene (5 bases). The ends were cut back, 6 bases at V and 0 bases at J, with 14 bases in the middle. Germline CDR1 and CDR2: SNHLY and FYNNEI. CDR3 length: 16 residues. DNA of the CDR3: TGTGCCAGCAGAATCGGGATCCCTGCGAACACCGGGGAGCTGTTTTTT. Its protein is CASRIGIPANTGELFF.

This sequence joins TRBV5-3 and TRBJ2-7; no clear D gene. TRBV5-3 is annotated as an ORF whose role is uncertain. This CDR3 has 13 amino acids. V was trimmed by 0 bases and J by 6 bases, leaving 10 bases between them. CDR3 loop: CARSLEGYCEQYF. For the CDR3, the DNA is TGTGCCAGAAGCTTGGAGGGCTATTGCGAGCAGTACTTC.

CDR3 region: CASSFGRQPTDEQYF. CDR3 sequence (DNA): TGCGCCAGCAGCTTTGGTAGACAGCCTACGGACGAGCAGTACTTC. The gene calls are TRBV5-1 and TRBJ2-7, with D possibly TRBD1 on 5 matching bases. This CDR3 region has 15 residues. The germline gives CDR1 SGHRS, CDR2 YFSETQ. V lost 2 bases and J 5 bases, leaving 17 bases between the germline ends.

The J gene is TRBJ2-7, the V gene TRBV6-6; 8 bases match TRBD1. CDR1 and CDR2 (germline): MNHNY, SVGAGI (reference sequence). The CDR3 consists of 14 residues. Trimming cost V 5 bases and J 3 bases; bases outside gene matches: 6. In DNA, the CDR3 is TGTGCCAGCAGTCTCCCGGGACAGGTCTACGAGCAGTACTTC. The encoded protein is CASSLPGQVYEQYF.

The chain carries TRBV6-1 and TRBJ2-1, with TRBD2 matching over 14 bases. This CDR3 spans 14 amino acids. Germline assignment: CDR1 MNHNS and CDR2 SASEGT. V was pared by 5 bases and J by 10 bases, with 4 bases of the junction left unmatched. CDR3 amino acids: CASSRTSGGTEQFF. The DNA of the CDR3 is TGTGCCAGCAGTAGGACTAGCGGGGGGACCGAGCAGTTCTTC.

CDR3 DNA: TGCTCGGACAGGGGCTACGAGCAGTACTTC. Its protein product is CSDRGYEQYF. V and J are TRBV5-1 and TRBJ2-7, with 9 positions matching TRBD1. The germline CDR1 and CDR2 sequences are SGHRS and YFSETQ. This CDR3 spans 10 amino acids.

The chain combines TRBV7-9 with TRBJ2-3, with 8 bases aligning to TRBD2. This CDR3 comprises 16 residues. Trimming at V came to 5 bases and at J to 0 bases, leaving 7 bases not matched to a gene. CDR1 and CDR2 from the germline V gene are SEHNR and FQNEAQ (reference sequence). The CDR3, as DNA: TGTGCCAGCAGCCCCGGAGAGCGGGGGAGCACAGATACGCAGTATTTT. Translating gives CASSPGERGSTDTQYF. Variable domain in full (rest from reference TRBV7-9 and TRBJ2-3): DTGVSQNPRHKITKRGQNVTFRCDPISEHNRLYWYRQTLGQGPEFLTYFQNEAQLEKSRLLSDRFSAERPKGSFSTLEIQRTEQGDSAMYLCASSPGERGSTDTQYFGPGTRLTVL.

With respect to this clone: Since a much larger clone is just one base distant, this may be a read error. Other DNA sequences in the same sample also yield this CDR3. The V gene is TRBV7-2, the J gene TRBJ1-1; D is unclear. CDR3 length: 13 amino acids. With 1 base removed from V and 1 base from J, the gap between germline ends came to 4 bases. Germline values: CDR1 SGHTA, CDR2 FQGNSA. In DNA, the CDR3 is TGTGCCAGCAGCTTAGAAGGGAACACTGAAGCTTTCTTT. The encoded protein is CASSLEGNTEAFF.

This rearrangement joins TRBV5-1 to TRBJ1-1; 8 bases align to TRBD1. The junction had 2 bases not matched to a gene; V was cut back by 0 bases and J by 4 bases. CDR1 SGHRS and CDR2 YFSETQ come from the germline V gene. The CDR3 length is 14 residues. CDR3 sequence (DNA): TGCGCCAGCAGCTTGGAGGACAGGGCCACTGAAGCTTTCTTT. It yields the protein CASSLEDRATEAFF.

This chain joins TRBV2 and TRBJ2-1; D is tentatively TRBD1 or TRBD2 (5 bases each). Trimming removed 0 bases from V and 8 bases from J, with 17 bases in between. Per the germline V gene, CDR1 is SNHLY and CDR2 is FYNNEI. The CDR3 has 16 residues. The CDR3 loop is CASSEAGPLGGDEQFF. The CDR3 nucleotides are TGTGCCAGCAGTGAAGCGGGACCACTCGGTGGCGATGAGCAGTTCTTC.

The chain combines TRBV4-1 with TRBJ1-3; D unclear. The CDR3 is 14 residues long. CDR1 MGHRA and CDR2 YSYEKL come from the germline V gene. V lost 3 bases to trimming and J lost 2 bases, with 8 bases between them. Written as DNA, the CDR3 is TGCGCCAGCAGCCATGTCTCAGCTGGAAACACCATATATTTT. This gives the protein CASSHVSAGNTIYF.

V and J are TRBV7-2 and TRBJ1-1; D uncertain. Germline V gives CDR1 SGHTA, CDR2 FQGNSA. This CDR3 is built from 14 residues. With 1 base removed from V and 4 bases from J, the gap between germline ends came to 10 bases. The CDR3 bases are TGTGCCAGCAGCTTAGGCGCCCAGAGCACTGAAGCTTTCTTT. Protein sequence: CASSLGAQSTEAFF.

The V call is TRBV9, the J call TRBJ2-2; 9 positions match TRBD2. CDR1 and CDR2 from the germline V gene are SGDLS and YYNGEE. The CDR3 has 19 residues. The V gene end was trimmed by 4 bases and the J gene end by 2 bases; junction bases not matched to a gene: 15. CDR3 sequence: CASSQRPGTSFSNTGELFF. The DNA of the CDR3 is TGTGCCAGCAGCCAAAGACCCGGGACTAGCTTCTCTAACACCGGGGAGCTGTTTTTT.

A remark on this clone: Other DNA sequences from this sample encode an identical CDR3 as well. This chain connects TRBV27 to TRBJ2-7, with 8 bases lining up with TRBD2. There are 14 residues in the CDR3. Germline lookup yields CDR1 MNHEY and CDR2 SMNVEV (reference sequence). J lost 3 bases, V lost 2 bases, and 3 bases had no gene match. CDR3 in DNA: TGTGCCAGCAGTTTACGGGAGGGACTCTACGAGCAGTACTTC. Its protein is CASSLREGLYEQYF.

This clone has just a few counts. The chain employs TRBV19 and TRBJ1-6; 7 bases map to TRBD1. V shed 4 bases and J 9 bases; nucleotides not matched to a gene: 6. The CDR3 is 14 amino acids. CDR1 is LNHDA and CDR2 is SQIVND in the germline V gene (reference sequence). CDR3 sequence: CASSTPGQSSPLHF. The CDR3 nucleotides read TGTGCCAGTAGTACACCGGGACAGAGTTCACCCCTCCACTTT. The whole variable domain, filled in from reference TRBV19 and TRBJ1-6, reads DGGITQSPKYLFRKEGQNVTLSCEQNLNHDAMYWYRQDPGQGLRLIYYSQIVNDFQKGDIAEGYSVSREKKESFPLTVTSAQKNPTAFYLCASSTPGQSSPLHFGNGTRLTVT.

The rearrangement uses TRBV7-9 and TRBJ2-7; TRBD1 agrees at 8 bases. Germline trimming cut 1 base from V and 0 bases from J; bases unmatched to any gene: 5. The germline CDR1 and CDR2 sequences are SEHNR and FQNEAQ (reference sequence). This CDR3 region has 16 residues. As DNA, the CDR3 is TGTGCCAGCAGCTTAGGGGACAGGAGGAGCTCCTACGAGCAGTACTTC. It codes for CASSLGDRRSSYEQYF.

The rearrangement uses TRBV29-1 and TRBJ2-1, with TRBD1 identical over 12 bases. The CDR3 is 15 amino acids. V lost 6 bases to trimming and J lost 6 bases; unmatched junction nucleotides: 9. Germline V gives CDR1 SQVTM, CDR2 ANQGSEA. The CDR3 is CSVGKGTGGFNEQFF. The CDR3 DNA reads TGCAGCGTGGGTAAAGGGACAGGGGGCTTCAATGAGCAGTTCTTC.

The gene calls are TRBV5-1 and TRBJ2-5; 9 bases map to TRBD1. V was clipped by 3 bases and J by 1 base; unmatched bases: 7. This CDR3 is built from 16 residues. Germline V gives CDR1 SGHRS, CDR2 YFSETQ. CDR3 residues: CASSWRTGAVQETQYF. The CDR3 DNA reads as TGCGCCAGCAGCTGGAGGACAGGGGCCGTCCAAGAGACCCAGTACTTC.

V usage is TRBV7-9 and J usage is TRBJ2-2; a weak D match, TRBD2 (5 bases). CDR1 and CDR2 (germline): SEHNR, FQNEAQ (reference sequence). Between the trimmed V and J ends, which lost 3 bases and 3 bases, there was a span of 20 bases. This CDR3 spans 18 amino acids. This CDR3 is CASSFNPSEGTDTGELFF. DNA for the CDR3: TGTGCCAGCAGCTTCAACCCTTCAGAGGGCACAGACACCGGGGAGCTGTTTTTT.

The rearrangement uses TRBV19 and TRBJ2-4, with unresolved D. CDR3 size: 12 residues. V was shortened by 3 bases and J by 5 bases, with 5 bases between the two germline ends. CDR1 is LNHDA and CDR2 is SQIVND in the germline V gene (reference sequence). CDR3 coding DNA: TGTGCCAGTAGTATCGTTCAAAACATTCAGTACTTC. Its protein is CASSIVQNIQYF.

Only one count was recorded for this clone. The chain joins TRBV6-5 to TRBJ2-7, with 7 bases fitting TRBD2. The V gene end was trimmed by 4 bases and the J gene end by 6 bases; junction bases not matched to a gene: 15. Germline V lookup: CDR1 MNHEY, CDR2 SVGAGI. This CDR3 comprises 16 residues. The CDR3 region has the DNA TGTGCCAGCAGTTCCCCCAAACCGGGAGGTATTTCCGAGCAGTACTTC. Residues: CASSSPKPGGISEQYF.

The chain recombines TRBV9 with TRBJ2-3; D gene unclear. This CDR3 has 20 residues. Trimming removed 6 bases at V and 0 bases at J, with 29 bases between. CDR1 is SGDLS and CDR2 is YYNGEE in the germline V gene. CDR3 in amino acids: CASTAAIRSKALTSTDTQYF. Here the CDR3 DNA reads TGTGCCAGCACCGCGGCGATACGCTCGAAAGCCCTTACTAGCACAGATACGCAGTATTTT.

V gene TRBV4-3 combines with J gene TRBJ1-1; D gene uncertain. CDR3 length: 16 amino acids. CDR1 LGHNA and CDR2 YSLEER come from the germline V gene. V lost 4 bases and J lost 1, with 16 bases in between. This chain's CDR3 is CASSPIRGYTNTEAFF. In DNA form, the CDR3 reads TGCGCCAGCAGCCCAATCCGGGGATATACGAACACTGAAGCTTTCTTT.